The sequence of this T cell receptor beta chain was determined in a study of beta chain features in type 1 diabetes. The overall study: Sorted cells examined across all samples numbered around 99,000,000.

General study results and limits: In all four CD4+ subsets, TCRB CDR3 length was significantly, moderately reduced in type 1 diabetes.

On this clone itself: What it recognizes is unknown.

The V segment lost 4 bases and the J segment 1 base; nucleotides outside the gene matches: 6. The CDR3 totals 15 residues. CDR1 is KGHSH, CDR2 LQKENI, per germline. The authors reverse transcribed all of the isolated RNA, so sequencing captured expressed TCRB transcripts. TCRdb keeps only in-frame clones here, not all; method: immunoSEQ multiplex PCR. The sample holds some 15,000 clones, less than 85% seen once. The chain uses TRBV18 and TRBJ2-7, with TRBD1 matching over 8 bases. Sequencing input: stem cell memory CD4+ T cells from blood. This sequence originates from a man in his thirties or forties with type 1 diabetes. This CDR3 is CASSLGQGWSYEQYF. In DNA, the CDR3 is TGTGCCAGCTCACTCGGACAGGGATGGTCCTACGAGCAGTACTTC.